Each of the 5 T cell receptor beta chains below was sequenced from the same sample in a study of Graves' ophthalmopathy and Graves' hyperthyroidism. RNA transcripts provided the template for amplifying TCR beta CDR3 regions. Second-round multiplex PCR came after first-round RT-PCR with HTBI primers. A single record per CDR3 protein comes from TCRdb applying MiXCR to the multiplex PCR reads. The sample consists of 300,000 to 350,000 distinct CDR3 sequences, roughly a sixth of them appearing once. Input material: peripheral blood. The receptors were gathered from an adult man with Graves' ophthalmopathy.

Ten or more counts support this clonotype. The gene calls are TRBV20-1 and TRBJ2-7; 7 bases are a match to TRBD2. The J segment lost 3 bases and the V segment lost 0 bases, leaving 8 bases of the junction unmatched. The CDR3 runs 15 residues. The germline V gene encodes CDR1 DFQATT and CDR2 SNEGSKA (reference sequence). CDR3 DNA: TGCAGTGCTAGAGATGGTTTCGGGGAGGGCTACGAGCAGTACTTC. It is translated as CSARDGFGEGYEQYF.

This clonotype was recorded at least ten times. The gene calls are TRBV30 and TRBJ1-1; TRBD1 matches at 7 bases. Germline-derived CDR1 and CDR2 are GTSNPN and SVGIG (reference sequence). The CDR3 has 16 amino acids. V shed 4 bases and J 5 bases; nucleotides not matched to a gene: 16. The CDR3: CAWIPTGYVSVTEAFF. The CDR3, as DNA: TGTGCCTGGATTCCGACAGGGTATGTGTCGGTTACTGAAGCTTTCTTT.

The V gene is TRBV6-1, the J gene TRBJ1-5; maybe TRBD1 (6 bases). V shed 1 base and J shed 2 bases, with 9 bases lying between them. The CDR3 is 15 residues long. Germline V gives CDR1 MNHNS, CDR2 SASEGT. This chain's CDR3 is CASSEEEGGNQPQHF. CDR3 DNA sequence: TGTGCCAGCAGTGAAGAGGAGGGGGGCAATCAGCCCCAGCATTTT.

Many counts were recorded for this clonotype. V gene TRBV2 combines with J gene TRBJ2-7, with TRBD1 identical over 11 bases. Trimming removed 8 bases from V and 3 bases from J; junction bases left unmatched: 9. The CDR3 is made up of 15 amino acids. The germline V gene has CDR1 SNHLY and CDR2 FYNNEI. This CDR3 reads CASLGPGQGGYEQYF. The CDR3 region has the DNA TGTGCCAGCTTGGGGCCGGGACAGGGGGGCTACGAGCAGTACTTC.

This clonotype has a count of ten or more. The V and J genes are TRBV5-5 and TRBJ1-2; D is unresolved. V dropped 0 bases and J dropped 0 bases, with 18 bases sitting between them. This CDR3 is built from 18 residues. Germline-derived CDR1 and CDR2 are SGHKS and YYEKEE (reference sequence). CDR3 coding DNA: TGTGCCAGCAGCTTGGTCGGACGAATTTATCAAGCTAACTATGGCTACACCTTC. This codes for CASSLVGRIYQANYGYTF.